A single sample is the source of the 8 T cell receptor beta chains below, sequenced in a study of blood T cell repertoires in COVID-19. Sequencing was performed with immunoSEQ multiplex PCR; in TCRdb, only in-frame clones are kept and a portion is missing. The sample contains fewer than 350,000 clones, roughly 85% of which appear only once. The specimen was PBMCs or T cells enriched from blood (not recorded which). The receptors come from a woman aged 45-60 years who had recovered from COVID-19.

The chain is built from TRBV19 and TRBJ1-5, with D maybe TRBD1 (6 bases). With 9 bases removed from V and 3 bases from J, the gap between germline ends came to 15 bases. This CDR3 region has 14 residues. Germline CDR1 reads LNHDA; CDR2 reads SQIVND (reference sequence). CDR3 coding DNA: TGTGCCAGCCAACTACAGGGATCCAATCAGCCCCAGCATTTT. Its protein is CASQLQGSNQPQHF. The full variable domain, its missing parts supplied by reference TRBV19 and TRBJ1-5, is DGGITQSPKYLFRKEGQNVTLSCEQNLNHDAMYWYRQDPGQGLRLIYYSQIVNDFQKGDIAEGYSVSREKKESFPLTVTSAQKNPTAFYLCASQLQGSNQPQHFGDGTRLSIL.

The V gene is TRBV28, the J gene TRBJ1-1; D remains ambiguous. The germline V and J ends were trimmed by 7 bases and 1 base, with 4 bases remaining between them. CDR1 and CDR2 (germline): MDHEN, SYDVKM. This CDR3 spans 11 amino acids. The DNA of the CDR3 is TGTGCCAGCACTACGAACACTGAAGCTTTCTTT. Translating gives CASTTNTEAFF.

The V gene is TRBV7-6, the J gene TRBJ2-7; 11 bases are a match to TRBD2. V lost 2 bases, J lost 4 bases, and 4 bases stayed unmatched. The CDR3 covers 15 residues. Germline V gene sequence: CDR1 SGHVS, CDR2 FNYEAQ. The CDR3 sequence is CASSLNSGRGYEQYF. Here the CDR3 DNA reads TGTGCCAGCAGCTTAAATAGCGGGAGGGGTTACGAGCAGTACTTC.

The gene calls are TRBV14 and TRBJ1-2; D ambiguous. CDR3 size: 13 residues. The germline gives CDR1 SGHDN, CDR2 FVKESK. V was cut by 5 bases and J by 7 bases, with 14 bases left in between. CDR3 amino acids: CASSTSGLFGYTF. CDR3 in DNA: TGTGCCAGCAGCACAAGTGGGCTCTTTGGCTACACCTTC.

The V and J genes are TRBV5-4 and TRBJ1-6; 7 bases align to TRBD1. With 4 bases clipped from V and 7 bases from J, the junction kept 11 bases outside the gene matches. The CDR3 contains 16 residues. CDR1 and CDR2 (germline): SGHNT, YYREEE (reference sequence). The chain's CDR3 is CASSPKIQGNNSPLHF. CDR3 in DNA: TGTGCCAGCAGCCCGAAAATACAGGGGAACAATTCACCCCTCCACTTT.

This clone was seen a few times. The CDR3 DNA sequence: TGTGCCAGCAGCCACCTTGGCGGGAGATCCGACGAGCAGTACTTC. This sequence encodes CASSHLGGRSDEQYF. This chain joins TRBV3-1 (or the pseudogene TRBV3-2) and TRBJ2-7, with 7 bases aligning to TRBD2. The ends lost 3 bases at V and 5 bases at J; junction bases unmatched: 10. Germline CDR1 and CDR2: LGHDT and YNNKEL (reference sequence). The CDR3 totals 15 residues.

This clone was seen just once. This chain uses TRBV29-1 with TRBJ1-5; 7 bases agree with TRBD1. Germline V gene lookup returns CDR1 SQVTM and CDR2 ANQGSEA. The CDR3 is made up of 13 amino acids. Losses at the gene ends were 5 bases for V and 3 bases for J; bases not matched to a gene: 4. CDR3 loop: CSVMTGLNQPQHF. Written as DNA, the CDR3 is TGCAGCGTTATGACAGGGCTCAATCAGCCCCAGCATTTT.

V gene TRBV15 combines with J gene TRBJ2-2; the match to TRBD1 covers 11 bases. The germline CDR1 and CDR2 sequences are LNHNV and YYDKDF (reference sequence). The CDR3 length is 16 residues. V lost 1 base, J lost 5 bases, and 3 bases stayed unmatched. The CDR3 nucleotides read TGTGCCACCAGCAGAGGGACAGGGGGCCAAACCGGGGAGCTGTTTTTT. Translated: CATSRGTGGQTGELFF. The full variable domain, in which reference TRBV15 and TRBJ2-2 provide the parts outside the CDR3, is DAMVIQNPRYQVTQFGKPVTLSCSQTLNHNVMYWYQQKSSQAPKLLFHYYDKDFNNEADTPDNFQSRRPNTSFCFLDIRSPGLGDTAMYLCATSRGTGGQTGELFFGEGSRLTVL.